Following are 28 T cell receptor beta chains from one sample sequenced in a study of shared clonotypes between healthy human individuals. Method: immunoSEQ multiplex PCR; TCRdb's copy keeps in-frame clones and lacks some. The top ten hold around 0.33% of the sample, which has 1,400,000 or so clones, roughly 98.5% seen once. Sequencing was done on a sample of naive CD4+ T cells sorted from blood. The subset denotes: CD45RA+ positively selected. The receptors originated from a man aged 25 to 40 in good health.

This chain uses TRBV29-1 with TRBJ2-7, with TRBD2 matching over 13 bases. The CDR3 covers 13 residues. Germline lookup yields CDR1 SQVTM and CDR2 ANQGSEA. V was pared by 6 bases and J by 4 bases, with 3 bases of the junction left unmatched. CDR3: CSVTSGRRYEQYF. The CDR3 coding sequence is TGCAGCGTGACTAGCGGGAGGAGGTACGAGCAGTACTTC.

This clone was detected once. The genes are TRBV5-6 and TRBJ1-2, with D possibly TRBD1 on 6 matching bases. The CDR3 is made up of 15 amino acids. Looked up from germline, CDR1 is SGHDT and CDR2 is YYEEEE. Trimming pared 0 bases from V and 0 bases from J, leaving 9 bases between. As DNA, the CDR3 is TGTGCCAGCAGCTTGGAGGGACAAGCTAACTATGGCTACACCTTC. This codes for CASSLEGQANYGYTF.

This chain links TRBV5-4 with TRBJ1-2; D is undetermined. V lost 0 bases and J lost 2, with 8 bases in between. Per germline, CDR1 SGHNT and CDR2 YYREEE (reference sequence). The CDR3 is 14 amino acids. DNA of the CDR3: TGTGCCAGCAGCTTGGTTCCGGAAAACTATGGCTACACCTTC. This sequence encodes CASSLVPENYGYTF. Full variable domain (missing parts from reference TRBV5-4 and TRBJ1-2): ETGVTQSPTHLIKTRGQQVTLRCSSQSGHNTVSWYQQALGQGPQFIFQYYREEENGRGNFPPRFSGLQFPNYSSELNVNALELDDSALYLCASSLVPENYGYTFGSGTRLTVV.

The chain links TRBV6-6 to TRBJ2-2; TRBD2 matches at 10 bases. The CDR3 extends over 16 amino acids. Germline lookup yields CDR1 MNHNY and CDR2 SVGAGI (reference sequence). J lost 6 bases, V lost 5 bases, and 9 bases had no gene match. CDR3 residues: CASSHLAGVIAGELFF. CDR3 DNA sequence: TGTGCCAGCAGTCACCTAGCGGGAGTGATAGCCGGGGAGCTGTTTTTT.

The chain has TRBV7-2 and TRBJ2-1, with D possibly TRBD1 on 6 matching bases. Germline loops: CDR1 SGHTA, CDR2 FQGNSA. Deletions cut 6 bases from V and 5 bases from J, with 11 bases between. The CDR3 extends over 13 amino acids. CDR3 loop: CASRQDRDNEQFF. The CDR3 DNA reads as TGTGCCAGCAGACAGGACAGAGACAATGAGCAGTTCTTC.

The table lists this clone with a count of one. This chain connects TRBV11-1 to TRBJ2-5; the D is unclear. The germline gives CDR1 SGHAT, CDR2 FQDESV (reference sequence). The CDR3 contains 16 residues. V was cut by 1 base and J by 2 bases, with 14 bases left in between. As DNA, the CDR3 is TGTGCCAGCAGCTTAGAAGAGGTCAGGCGACAAGAGACCCAGTACTTC. It is translated as CASSLEEVRRQETQYF.

The genes are TRBV27 and TRBJ2-7; D uncertain. CDR1 and CDR2 from the germline V gene are MNHEY and SMNVEV (reference sequence). With 5 bases removed from V and 5 bases from J, the gap between germline ends came to 16 bases. The CDR3 is made up of 14 amino acids. CDR3 in amino acids: CASSPFQPHDEQYF. CDR3 nucleotide sequence: TGTGCCAGCAGTCCCTTCCAACCTCACGACGAGCAGTACTTC.

The rearrangement links TRBV2 to TRBJ1-1; the D is unclear. V was pared by 2 bases and J by 7 bases, with 11 bases between. CDR3 length: 13 residues. Germline V gives CDR1 SNHLY, CDR2 FYNNEI. The CDR3 bases are TGTGCCAGCAGTGAACTTGGTCGACATGAAGCTTTCTTT. Translated: CASSELGRHEAFF.

The chain combines TRBV5-4 with TRBJ2-1; D not certain. From germline, CDR1 is SGHNT and CDR2 YYREEE (reference sequence). V lost 0 bases to trimming and J lost 0 bases, with 7 bases between them. The CDR3 has 15 residues. The CDR3 sequence: CASSLAPLSYNEQFF. CDR3 DNA: TGTGCCAGCAGCTTGGCCCCTCTCTCCTACAATGAGCAGTTCTTC. The complete variable domain, with remaining parts taken from reference TRBV5-4 and TRBJ2-1, reads ETGVTQSPTHLIKTRGQQVTLRCSSQSGHNTVSWYQQALGQGPQFIFQYYREEENGRGNFPPRFSGLQFPNYSSELNVNALELDDSALYLCASSLAPLSYNEQFFGPGTRLTVL.

The chain carries TRBV10-2 and TRBJ2-3, with D perhaps being TRBD1 or TRBD2 (5 bases each). The CDR3 runs to 14 residues. The ends were cut back, 5 bases at V and 0 bases at J, with 9 bases in the middle. Per germline, CDR1 WSHSY and CDR2 SAAADI. CDR3 DNA: TGCGCCAGCAGTTTGTGGGGGAGCACAGATACGCAGTATTTT. It yields the protein CASSLWGSTDTQYF.

The CDR3 coding sequence is TGCGCCAGCAGTGTGACAGGGAGCAATGAGCAGTTCTTC. Translated: CASSVTGSNEQFF. V gene TRBV10-1 combines with J gene TRBJ2-1; 7 nucleotides line up with TRBD1. This CDR3 region has 13 residues. Germline V CDR1 and CDR2: WNHNN, SYGVQD (reference sequence). Trimming took 4 bases from V and 6 from J; bases not matched to a gene: 3.

The chain has TRBV30 and TRBJ1-2; D is unresolved. The CDR3 length is 11 residues. The germline gives CDR1 GTSNPN, CDR2 SVGIG (reference sequence). Between the trimmed V and J ends, which lost 7 bases and 3 bases, there was a span of 9 bases. The CDR3 coding sequence is TGTGCCTCGAAACCCGACTATGGCTACACCTTC. Amino acid sequence: CASKPDYGYTF.

This sequence joins TRBV2 and TRBJ2-7; 9 positions match TRBD2. This CDR3 is built from 15 residues. Trimming cost V 2 bases and J 5 bases; bases outside gene matches: 7. Germline CDR1 and CDR2: SNHLY and FYNNEI. This CDR3 reads CASSEPQGGRDEQYF. The CDR3 DNA follows: TGTGCCAGCAGTGAACCTCAGGGCGGGAGGGACGAGCAGTACTTC.

The rearrangement joins TRBV27 to TRBJ2-1; D gene unclear. The CDR3 runs 15 residues. The V end lost 8 bases, the J end lost 5 bases, and 19 bases lay between the germline ends. Germline V gene lookup returns CDR1 MNHEY and CDR2 SMNVEV (reference sequence). For the CDR3, the DNA is TGTGCCAGCCAAGCAATCGGGCACGGGCACAATGAGCAGTTCTTC. Translated, it gives CASQAIGHGHNEQFF.

Of note for this clone: At one end the junction does not follow the germline gene, possibly because of a read error. The identical CDR3 is also encoded by other nucleotide sequences in the sample. The chain is built from TRBV2 and TRBJ2-1, with D possibly matching TRBD1 (5 bases). In germline, CDR1 is SNHLY, CDR2 FYNNEI. The CDR3 contains 13 residues. The CDR3 protein is CASSETGYNEQFF. The CDR3 coding sequence is TGTGCCAGCAGTGAAACAGGATACAACGAGCAGTTCTTC.

The rearrangement uses TRBV28 and TRBJ2-7; 11 bases are a match to TRBD1. Germline V gives CDR1 MDHEN, CDR2 SYDVKM. The CDR3 covers 14 residues. The trim removed 7 bases at V and 6 bases at J, leaving 8 bases unmatched. The DNA of the CDR3 is TGTGCCAGCACCGCCCCCGGGACAGGGGGCGAGCAGTACTTC. Its translation: CASTAPGTGGEQYF.

The rearrangement uses TRBV5-1 and TRBJ1-1; 9 bases agree with TRBD1. Germline assignment: CDR1 SGHRS and CDR2 YFSETQ. The J segment lost 5 bases and the V segment lost 4 bases, leaving 15 bases of the junction unmatched. The CDR3 contains 17 residues. CDR3 bases: TGCGCCAGCAGCCCAAGAGGTAGGGGACAGGGAGGGACTGAAGCTTTCTTT. This codes for CASSPRGRGQGGTEAFF.

This clone was observed a single time. V usage is TRBV7-8 and J usage is TRBJ2-3; TRBD1 is a possible D gene (5 bases). The germline V gene has CDR1 SGHVS and CDR2 FQNEAQ. This CDR3 spans 16 amino acids. V shed 1 base and J shed 3 bases, with 14 bases lying between them. CDR3 nucleotide sequence: TGTGCCAGCAGCTTAGGTTACAGCAGGGTAACAGATACGCAGTATTTT. Amino acid sequence: CASSLGYSRVTDTQYF.

The chain links TRBV28 to TRBJ1-1; no definite D call. Trimming shortened V by 6 bases and J by 10 bases, and 9 bases separated the two germline ends. Germline CDR1 is MDHEN and CDR2 is SYDVKM. The CDR3 runs 10 residues. The DNA of the CDR3 is TGTGCCAGCAGCCGTTACGGAGCTTTCTTT. Protein: CASSRYGAFF.

The V call is TRBV9, the J call TRBJ1-1; a weak D match, TRBD1 (5 bases). V shed 0 bases and J shed 6 bases, with 15 bases lying between them. Looked up from germline, CDR1 is SGDLS and CDR2 is YYNGEE. The CDR3 loop spans 15 amino acids. The CDR3 loop is CASSVDGRTRAEAFF. In nucleotides, the CDR3 is TGTGCCAGCAGCGTAGATGGCAGAACCAGGGCTGAAGCTTTCTTT.

The CDR3 DNA is TGCGCCAGCAGCTTGGCGGGCAGTAAGTCTGGAAACACCATATATTTT. Protein product: CASSLAGSKSGNTIYF. J is TRBJ1-3 and V is TRBV5-1; D uncertain. V dropped 0 bases and J dropped 1 base, with 11 bases sitting between them. Germline CDR1 is SGHRS and CDR2 is YFSETQ. The CDR3 spans 16 residues.

The V gene is TRBV7-9, the J gene TRBJ2-3, with D possibly being TRBD2 (6 bases). The CDR3 loop spans 14 amino acids. Germline assignment: CDR1 SEHNR and CDR2 FQNEAQ (reference sequence). V lost 2 bases and J 1 base, leaving 7 bases between the germline ends. CDR3 protein: CASSLPSGTDTQYF. Written as DNA, the CDR3 is TGTGCCAGCAGCTTACCTAGCGGCACAGATACGCAGTATTTT.

The chain carries TRBV19 and TRBJ2-3, with 11 positions matching TRBD1. The CDR3 is 16 amino acids. With V trimmed by 3 bases and J by 0 bases, 2 bases remained unmatched. Germline V lookup: CDR1 LNHDA, CDR2 SQIVND (reference sequence). The CDR3 region has the DNA TGTGCCAGTAGTATTGGGACAGGGGGAAGCACAGATACGCAGTATTTT. Its protein is CASSIGTGGSTDTQYF.

The chain combines TRBV30 with TRBJ1-3, with 7 bases fitting TRBD1. Germline V gene sequence: CDR1 GTSNPN, CDR2 SVGIG (reference sequence). CDR3 length equals 17 residues. V lost 1 base and J lost 0; bases outside the gene matches: 9. The CDR3 DNA is TGTGCCTGGAGTGCATGGACAGGACACTACTCTGGAAACACCATATATTTT. It is translated as CAWSAWTGHYSGNTIYF.

The chain is built from TRBV11-2 and TRBJ2-1, with D maybe TRBD1 (6 bases). Germline loops: CDR1 SGHAT, CDR2 FQNNGV. The CDR3 loop spans 17 amino acids. V lost 5 bases to trimming and J lost 0 bases, with 17 bases between them. The CDR3 sequence: CASSRWGRPSSYNEQFF. In DNA, the CDR3 is TGTGCCAGCAGCAGGTGGGGGCGGCCCAGCTCCTACAATGAGCAGTTCTTC. Based on the CDR3 plus reference TRBV11-2 and TRBJ2-1, the full variable domain is EAGVAQSPRYKIIEKRQSVAFWCNPISGHATLYWYQQILGQGPKLLIQFQNNGVVDDSQLPKDRFSAERLKGVDSTLKIQPAKLEDSAVYLCASSRWGRPSSYNEQFFGPGTRLTVL.

This clone was recorded only once. The chain recombines TRBV30 with TRBJ2-2, with D perhaps TRBD2 (5 bases). Germline V gene data show CDR1 as GTSNPN and CDR2 as SVGIG (reference sequence). Between the trimmed V and J ends, which lost 5 bases and 5 bases, there was a span of 18 bases. This CDR3 region has 15 residues. The CDR3 bases are TGTGCCTGGGTTCTTGGACTCCGGACTACCGGGGAGCTGTTTTTT. Amino acid sequence: CAWVLGLRTTGELFF.

This chain links TRBV29-1 with TRBJ2-3; the D is unclear. The CDR3 contains 14 residues. V was trimmed by 4 bases and J by 0 bases, leaving 11 bases between them. CDR1 and CDR2 from the germline V gene are SQVTM and ANQGSEA. DNA for the CDR3: TGCAGCGTTGGGTCCCCCTCTAGCACAGATACGCAGTATTTT. Its protein is CSVGSPSSTDTQYF.

The chain links TRBV6-1 to TRBJ1-1; tentatively, D is TRBD1 (5 bases). The length of the CDR3 is 11 residues. From germline, CDR1 is MNHNS and CDR2 SASEGT. The V gene lost 6 bases and the J gene lost 11 bases, with 13 bases spanning the gap. CDR3: CASRKTVMAFF. The CDR3 DNA is TGTGCCAGCAGAAAGACAGTTATGGCTTTCTTT.